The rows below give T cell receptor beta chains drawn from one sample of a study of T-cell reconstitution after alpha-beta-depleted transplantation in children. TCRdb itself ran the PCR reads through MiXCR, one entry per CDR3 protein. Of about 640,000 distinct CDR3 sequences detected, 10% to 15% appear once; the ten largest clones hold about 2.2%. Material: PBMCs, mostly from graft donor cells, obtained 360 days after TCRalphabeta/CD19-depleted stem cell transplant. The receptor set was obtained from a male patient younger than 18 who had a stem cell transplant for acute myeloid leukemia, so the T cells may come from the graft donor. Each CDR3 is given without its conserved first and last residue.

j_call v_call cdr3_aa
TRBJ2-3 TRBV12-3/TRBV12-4 ASSRLMTGLAPTDTQY
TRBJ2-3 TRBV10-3 AITGPSQGDTQY
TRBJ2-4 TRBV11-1 ASSLRPKSGGGKNIQY
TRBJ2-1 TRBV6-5 ASTETAYNEQF
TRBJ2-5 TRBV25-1 ASSEWTGGGQETQY
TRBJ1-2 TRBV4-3 ASSQDVMGSRGYT
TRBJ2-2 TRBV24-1 ATSDPPGLAGGVLKSGELF
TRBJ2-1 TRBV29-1 SVGQGGNEQF
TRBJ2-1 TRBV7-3 ASSRQSGRAPYNEQF
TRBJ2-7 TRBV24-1 ATAIGHEQY
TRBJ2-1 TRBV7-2 ASSSGPDNEQF
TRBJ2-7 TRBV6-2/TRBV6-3 ASRTLGYEQY
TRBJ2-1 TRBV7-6 ASSSSGRAEQF
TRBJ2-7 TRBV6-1 ASSRQGLGFEQY
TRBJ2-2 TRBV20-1 SAREAGNTGELF
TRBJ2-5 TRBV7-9 ASSLALGRETQY
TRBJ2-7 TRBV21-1 ASSKAGTQTYEQY
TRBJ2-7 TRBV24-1 ATSDSHGGAYEQY
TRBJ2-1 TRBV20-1 SASGTHSYNEQF
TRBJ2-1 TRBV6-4 ASSDWSGRDNEQF
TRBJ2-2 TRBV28 ASKGGTGGMNTGELF
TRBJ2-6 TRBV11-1 ASSPRQGPTGAGANVLT
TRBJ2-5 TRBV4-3 ASSRGARLAGTQETQY
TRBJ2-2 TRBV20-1 SARDTFWAGRNTGELF
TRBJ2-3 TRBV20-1 SAALPGTGGDTQY
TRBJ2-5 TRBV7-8 ASSPGLAGVAETQY
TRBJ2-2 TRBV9 ASSVGLAGGVRELF